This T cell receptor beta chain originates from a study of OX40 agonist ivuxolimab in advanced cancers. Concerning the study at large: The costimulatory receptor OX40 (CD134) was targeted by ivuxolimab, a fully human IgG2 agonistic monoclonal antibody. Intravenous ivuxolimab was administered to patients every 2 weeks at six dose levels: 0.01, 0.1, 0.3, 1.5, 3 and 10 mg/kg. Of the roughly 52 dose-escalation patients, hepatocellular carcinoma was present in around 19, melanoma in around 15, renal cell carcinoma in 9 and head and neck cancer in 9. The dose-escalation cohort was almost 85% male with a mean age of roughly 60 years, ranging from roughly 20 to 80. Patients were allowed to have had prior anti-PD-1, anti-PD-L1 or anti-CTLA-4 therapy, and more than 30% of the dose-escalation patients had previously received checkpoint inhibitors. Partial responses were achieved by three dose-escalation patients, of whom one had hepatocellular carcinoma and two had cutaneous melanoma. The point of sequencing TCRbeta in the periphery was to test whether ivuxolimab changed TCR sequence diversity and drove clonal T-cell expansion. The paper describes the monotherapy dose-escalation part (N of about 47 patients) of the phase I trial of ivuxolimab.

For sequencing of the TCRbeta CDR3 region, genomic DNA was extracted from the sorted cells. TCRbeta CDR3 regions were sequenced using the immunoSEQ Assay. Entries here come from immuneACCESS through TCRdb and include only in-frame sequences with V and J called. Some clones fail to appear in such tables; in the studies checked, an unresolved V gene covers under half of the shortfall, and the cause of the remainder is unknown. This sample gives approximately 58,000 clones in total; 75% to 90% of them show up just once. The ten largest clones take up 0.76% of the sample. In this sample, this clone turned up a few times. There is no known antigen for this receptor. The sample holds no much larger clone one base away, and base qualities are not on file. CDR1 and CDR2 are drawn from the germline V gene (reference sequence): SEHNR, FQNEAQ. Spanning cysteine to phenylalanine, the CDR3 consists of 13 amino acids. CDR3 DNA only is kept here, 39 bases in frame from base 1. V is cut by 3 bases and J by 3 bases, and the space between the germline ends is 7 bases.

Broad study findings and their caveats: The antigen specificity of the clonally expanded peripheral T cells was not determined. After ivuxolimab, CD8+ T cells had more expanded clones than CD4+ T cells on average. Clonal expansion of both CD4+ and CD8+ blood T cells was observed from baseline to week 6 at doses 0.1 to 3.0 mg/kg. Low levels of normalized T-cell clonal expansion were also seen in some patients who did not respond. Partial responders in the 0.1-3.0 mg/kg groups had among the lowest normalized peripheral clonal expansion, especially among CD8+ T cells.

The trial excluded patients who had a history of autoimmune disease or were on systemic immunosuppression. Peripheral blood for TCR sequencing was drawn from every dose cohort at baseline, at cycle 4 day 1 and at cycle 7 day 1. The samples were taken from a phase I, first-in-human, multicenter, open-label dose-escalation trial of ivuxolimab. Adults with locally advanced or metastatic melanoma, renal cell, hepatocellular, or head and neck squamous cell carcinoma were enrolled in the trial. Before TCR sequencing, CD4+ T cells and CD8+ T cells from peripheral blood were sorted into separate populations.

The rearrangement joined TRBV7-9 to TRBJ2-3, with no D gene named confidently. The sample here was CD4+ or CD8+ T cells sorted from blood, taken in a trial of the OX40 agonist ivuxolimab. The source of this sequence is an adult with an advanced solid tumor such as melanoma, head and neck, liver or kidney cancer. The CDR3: CASSFLGTDTQYF. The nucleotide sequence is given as TGTGCCAGCAGCTTTCTAGGGACAGATACGCAGTATTTT.